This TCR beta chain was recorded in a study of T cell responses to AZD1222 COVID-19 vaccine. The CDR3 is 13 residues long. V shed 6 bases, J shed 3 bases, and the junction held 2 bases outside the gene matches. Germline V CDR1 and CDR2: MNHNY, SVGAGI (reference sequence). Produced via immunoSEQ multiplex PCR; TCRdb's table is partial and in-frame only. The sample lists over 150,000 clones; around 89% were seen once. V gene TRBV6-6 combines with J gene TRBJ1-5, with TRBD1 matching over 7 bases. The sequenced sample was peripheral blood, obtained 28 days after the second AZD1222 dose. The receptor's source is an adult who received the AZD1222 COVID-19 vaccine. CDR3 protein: CASRTGVNQPQHF. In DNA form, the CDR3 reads TGTGCCAGCAGAACAGGGGTCAATCAGCCCCAGCATTTT.